A selection of T cell receptor beta chains follows, all from one sample in a study of cytomegalovirus exposure and HLA in healthy donors. This table comes from immunoSEQ multiplex PCR, and its TCRdb copy is limited to in-frame clones, with some not included. Of about 77,000 clones detected, roughly 74% appear once; the ten largest clones hold around 3.6%. Sample: PBMCs. These receptors came from a man aged 35-49 years in good health and CMV-seronegative. Each CDR3 is given with its conserved first and last residue. D genes are given only for firm matches. The size of a clone is reported for some rows only, either as once, few or many, or as a class for expanded clones.

J gene | D gene | clone size | V gene | CDR3 protein | CDR3 DNA
TRBJ2-7 | . | . | TRBV6-1 | CASSEALDSPYEQYF | TGTGCCAGCAGTGAAGCCCTGGACAGTCCATACGAGCAGTACTTC
TRBJ2-7 | . | . | TRBV6-1 | CASSVSDTYYEQYF | TGTGCCAGCAGTGTCTCGGACACCTACTACGAGCAGTACTTC
TRBJ2-3 | . | . | TRBV30 | CAWSVQGRGTDTQYF | TGTGCCTGGAGTGTGCAGGGGCGCGGGACAGATACGCAGTATTTT
TRBJ2-7 | . | few | TRBV7-9 | CASSHPDRSSYEQYF | TGTGCCAGCAGCCACCCCGACAGGAGCTCCTACGAGCAGTACTTC
TRBJ2-5 | TRBD1 | . | TRBV29-1 | CSVVPQGVAYQETQYF | TGCAGCGTTGTCCCGCAGGGGGTGGCGTACCAAGAGACCCAGTACTTC
TRBJ2-7 | . | . | TRBV7-2 | CASSQLGDRDYEQYF | TGTGCCAGCAGCCAATTAGGAGACAGAGACTACGAGCAGTACTTC
TRBJ2-1 | . | . | TRBV27 | CASSLQGSSYNEQFF | TGTGCCAGCAGTTTACAGGGAAGCTCCTACAATGAGCAGTTCTTC
TRBJ2-6 | TRBD1 | once | TRBV15 | CATSPWMGQGATGANVLTF | TGTGCCACCAGCCCCTGGATGGGACAGGGGGCGACTGGGGCCAACGTCCTGACTTTC
TRBJ2-7 | . | . | TRBV7-2 | CASSLGWDIGYEQYF | TGTGCCAGCAGCTTAGGATGGGACATCGGTTACGAGCAGTACTTC
TRBJ1-2 | . | . | TRBV18 | CASSEDSNYGYTF | TGTGCCAGCTCAGAGGACAGTAACTATGGCTACACCTTC
TRBJ2-7 | . | once | TRBV7-6 | CASSLAQGSSDEQYF | TGTGCCAGCAGCTTAGCGCAGGGGAGTTCCGACGAGCAGTACTTC
TRBJ2-7 | TRBD1 | once | TRBV7-3 | CASSPGQGSSYEQYF | TGTGCCAGCAGCCCGGGACAGGGGTCGTCCTACGAGCAGTACTTC
TRBJ1-5 | . | . | TRBV5-4 | CASSLDSQPQHF | TGTGCCAGCAGCTTGGACAGTCAGCCCCAGCATTTT
TRBJ1-2 | . | few | TRBV2 | CASSPDTSNYGYTF | TGTGCCAGCAGTCCGGACACCTCTAACTATGGCTACACCTTC
TRBJ1-5 | . | . | TRBV5-1 | CASSLTGRNFGQPQHF | TGCGCCAGCAGCTTGACAGGGCGGAACTTTGGGCAGCCCCAGCATTTT
TRBJ2-5 | . | . | TRBV7-2 | CASSLGSRETQYF | TGTGCCAGCAGCTTAGGATCCAGGGAGACCCAGTACTTC
TRBJ2-2 | . | . | TRBV5-1 | CASSFPTAGELFF | TGCGCCAGCAGCTTCCCTACGGCCGGGGAGCTGTTTTTT
TRBJ2-2 | . | . | TRBV5-6 | CASSVTGTGELFF | TGTGCCAGCAGCGTTACAGGGACCGGGGAGCTGTTTTTT
TRBJ2-1 | TRBD2 | . | TRBV4-1 | CASSHPRGGGANEQFF | TGCGCCAGCAGCCATCCCAGGGGCGGGGGGGCAAATGAGCAGTTCTTC
TRBJ1-1 | TRBD1 | . | TRBV14 | CASSPRTGLNAEAFF | TGTGCCAGCAGCCCTAGGACAGGGTTGAATGCTGAAGCTTTCTTT
TRBJ2-5 | TRBD1 | . | TRBV11-3 | CASSPGTGGRWETQYF | TGTGCCAGCAGCCCCGGGACAGGGGGGCGTTGGGAGACCCAGTACTTC
TRBJ1-1 | TRBD1 | few | TRBV7-2 | CASSTPGQGTEAFF | TGTGCCAGCAGCACACCGGGACAGGGGACTGAAGCTTTCTTT
TRBJ1-1 | TRBD1 | once | TRBV7-2 | CASSFQQGAGTEAFF | TGTGCCAGCAGCTTCCAACAGGGGGCAGGAACTGAAGCTTTCTTT
TRBJ1-5 | . | . | TRBV6-5 | CASSVGGFNQPQHF | TGTGCCAGCAGTGTCGGGGGTTTCAATCAGCCCCAGCATTTT
TRBJ2-4 | . | . | TRBV5-8 | CASSLGGRNIQYF | TGTGCCAGCAGCTTGGGTGGCAGAAACATTCAGTACTTC
TRBJ2-7 | . | few | TRBV19 | CASRDRVGRSYEQYF | TGTGCCAGCCGGGATAGGGTCGGGCGCAGCTACGAGCAGTACTTC
TRBJ2-3 | . | once | TRBV5-1 | CASSHGIGGHADTQYF | TGCGCCAGCAGCCACGGAATCGGGGGGCACGCAGATACGCAGTATTTT
TRBJ1-6 | TRBD1 | . | TRBV19 | CASRDGQGTADNSPLHF | TGTGCCAGTAGAGACGGACAGGGGACCGCTGATAATTCACCCCTCCACTTT
TRBJ2-1 | . | . | TRBV5-1 | CASSLGLGEGNEQFF | TGCGCCAGCAGCTTGGGTTTGGGCGAAGGAAATGAGCAGTTCTTC
TRBJ1-4 | TRBD1 | . | TRBV5-1 | CASSLGGDRATNEKLFF | TGCGCCAGCAGCTTGGGGGGGGACAGGGCCACTAATGAAAAACTGTTTTTT
TRBJ1-1 | . | . | TRBV5-6 | CASRGTGGDTEAFF | TGTGCCAGCAGGGGTACGGGGGGCGACACTGAAGCTTTCTTT
TRBJ2-5 | TRBD1 | . | TRBV5-6 | CASSFGDSARGTQYF | TGTGCCAGCAGCTTTGGGGACAGCGCGCGCGGGACCCAGTACTTC
TRBJ2-2 | . | . | TRBV18 | CASSLMEGETGELFF | TGTGCCAGCTCACTTATGGAGGGAGAAACCGGGGAGCTGTTTTTT
TRBJ2-1 | TRBD2 | once | TRBV7-6 | CASSLEPSGNEQFF | TGTGCCAGCAGCTTAGAGCCTAGCGGCAATGAGCAGTTCTTC